One sample yielded the 24 T cell receptor beta chains listed below, sequenced in a study of cytomegalovirus exposure and HLA in healthy donors (dated by TCRdb to the late 2010s). Library creation used the immunoSEQ multiplex PCR assay. For the multiplex PCR, a mixture combining 60 forward primers for TCR Vbeta segments and 13 reverse primers for TCR Jbeta segments was used. The table comes from immuneACCESS by way of TCRdb, which keeps in-frame sequences with V and J called. Part of the clones is missing from these tables; in studies checked, under half for an unresolved V gene and the rest for unknown reasons. This sample gives 75,000 to 100,000 clones in total; more than 60% of them show up just once. Roughly 9.7% of the sample is taken by the ten largest. Sequencing was carried out using PBMCs. These receptors were taken from a man aged 18 to 30 in good health and CMV-seropositive.

The genes are TRBV18 and TRBJ2-1; D is perhaps TRBD2 (7 bases). CDR1 and CDR2 from the germline V gene are KGHSH and LQKENI. The CDR3 covers 14 residues. Trimming cost V 1 base and J 9 bases, with 13 bases left between them. For the CDR3, the DNA is TGTGCCAGCTCACCACGGGGGGGGCCTGGTGAGCAGTTCTTC. Protein product: CASSPRGGPGEQFF.

The chain carries TRBV28 and TRBJ2-4; 7 bases map to TRBD1. This CDR3 has 15 amino acids. Germline loops: CDR1 MDHEN, CDR2 SYDVKM. J lost 0 bases, V lost 5 bases, and 4 bases had no gene match. The CDR3 loop is CASSPQGVAKNIQYF. CDR3 DNA: TGTGCCAGCAGTCCTCAGGGGGTAGCCAAAAACATTCAGTACTTC.

Only a few counts were recorded for this clone. The genes are TRBV30 and TRBJ1-1; D is perhaps TRBD1 (5 bases). The V and J ends lost 3 bases and 5 bases respectively, with 10 bases between them. Looked up from germline, CDR1 is GTSNPN and CDR2 is SVGIG (reference sequence). The CDR3 contains 12 residues. The CDR3 region has the DNA TGTGCCTGGAGAGTGGGGCGTACTGAAGCTTTCTTT. It encodes CAWRVGRTEAFF.

The chain has TRBV7-9 and TRBJ1-1; perhaps TRBD1 as D (5 bases). CDR3 size: 13 residues. The germline V gene has CDR1 SEHNR and CDR2 FQNEAQ (reference sequence). The V gene lost 8 bases and the J gene lost 5 bases, with 15 bases spanning the gap. The CDR3 loop is CASDDRPGTEAFF. CDR3 nucleotide sequence: TGTGCCAGCGATGACCGCCCAGGGACTGAAGCTTTCTTT.

Comments on this clone: Sequence at one end of the junction differs from germline and may be a read error. The rearrangement joins TRBV7-9 to TRBJ2-7; possibly TRBD1 for D (6 bases). CDR1 SEHNR and CDR2 FQNEAQ come from the germline V gene (reference sequence). The CDR3 totals 12 residues. The CDR3 region has the DNA TGTTCCAGCAGCCTGGACAGCTACGAGCAGTACTTC. Translating it yields CSSSLDSYEQYF. Combining the CDR3 with reference TRBV7-9 and TRBJ2-7 gives the whole variable domain DTGVSQNPRHKITKRGQNVTFRCDPISEHNRLYWYRQTLGQGPEFLTYFQNEAQLEKSRLLSDRFSAERPKGSFSTLEIQRTEQGDSAMYLCSSSLDSYEQYFGPGTRLTVT.

The chain carries TRBV7-9 and TRBJ1-2; 8 bases agree with TRBD1. The CDR3 loop spans 12 amino acids. Germline loops: CDR1 SEHNR, CDR2 FQNEAQ (reference sequence). V shed 5 bases, J shed 6 bases, and the junction held 2 bases outside the gene matches. Here the CDR3 reads CASSLTGDGYTF. The CDR3 DNA sequence: TGTGCCAGCAGCCTGACAGGGGATGGCTACACCTTC.

J is TRBJ1-1 and V is TRBV30; D possibly corresponds to TRBD1 (5 bases). Germline V gene lookup returns CDR1 GTSNPN and CDR2 SVGIG (reference sequence). This CDR3 has 11 residues. V gave up 2 bases and J gave up 8 bases, with 9 bases separating them. The CDR3 DNA sequence: TGTGCCTGGAGTTTCAACAGGGAAGCTTTCTTT. Amino acids: CAWSFNREAFF.

In its sample, this clone was seen a few times. The CDR3 is CASTPSPNAYNEQFF. DNA of the CDR3: TGTGCCAGCACCCCATCTCCTAATGCCTACAATGAGCAGTTCTTC. This chain uses TRBV7-2 with TRBJ2-1; no firm D call. Trimming took 7 bases from V and 2 from J, leaving 15 bases between them. This CDR3 has 15 amino acids. Germline CDR1 and CDR2: SGHTA and FQGNSA.

The chain is built from TRBV6-1 and TRBJ2-7; D is unresolved. Trimming shortened V by 1 base and J by 1 base, and 14 bases separated the two germline ends. This CDR3 is built from 16 residues. Germline values: CDR1 MNHNS, CDR2 SASEGT. CDR3 protein: CASSEVGSHISYEQYF. The CDR3, as DNA: TGTGCCAGCAGTGAAGTGGGCAGCCATATTTCCTACGAGCAGTACTTC.

This chain uses TRBV9 with TRBJ1-5; perhaps TRBD1 as D (6 bases). The CDR3 covers 15 residues. Germline lookup yields CDR1 SGDLS and CDR2 YYNGEE. The V end was cut by 0 bases, the J end by 3 bases, with 10 bases between. CDR3 nucleotides: TGTGCCAGCAGCGTAGGAGGGGGTAACAATCAGCCCCAGCATTTT. As protein: CASSVGGGNNQPQHF.

This clone occurred a few times. The chain combines TRBV14 with TRBJ1-1; the D gene is possibly TRBD1 (6 bases). CDR1 and CDR2 from the germline V gene are SGHDN and FVKESK. This CDR3 is built from 16 residues. Trimming removed 5 bases from V and 4 bases from J, with 20 bases in between. As DNA, the CDR3 is TGTGCCAGCAGCTGGGACACTCTTTCGGCGGTCACTGAAGCTTTCTTT. Protein: CASSWDTLSAVTEAFF. Variable domain in full (rest from reference TRBV14 and TRBJ1-1): EAGVTQFPSHSVIEKGQTVTLRCDPISGHDNLYWYRRVMGKEIKFLLHFVKESKQDESGMPNNRFLAERTGGTYSTLKVQPAELEDSGVYFCASSWDTLSAVTEAFFGQGTRLTVV.

This clone was counted a few times. The genes are TRBV6-1 and TRBJ1-5, with D perhaps TRBD1 (6 bases). The CDR3 loop spans 15 amino acids. Germline V gene data show CDR1 as MNHNS and CDR2 as SASEGT. Trimming took off 4 bases at V and 0 bases at J, with 10 bases between the two ends. The CDR3 spells CASSAQGTSNQPQHF. The CDR3 bases are TGTGCCAGCAGTGCCCAGGGGACTAGCAATCAGCCCCAGCATTTT.

The chain recombines TRBV15 with TRBJ2-2; D might be TRBD1 (6 bases). The V gene lost 4 bases and the J gene lost 1 base, with 10 bases spanning the gap. This CDR3 has 15 residues. Germline V lookup: CDR1 LNHNV, CDR2 YYDKDF (reference sequence). The CDR3 bases are TGTGCCACCAGCACCCGACAGGAGAACACCGGGGAGCTGTTTTTT. This translates into CATSTRQENTGELFF.

V usage is TRBV7-3 and J usage is TRBJ2-1; 11 positions agree with TRBD2. V lost 2 bases and J lost 1; bases outside the gene matches: 1. Germline values: CDR1 SGHTA, CDR2 FQGTGA. This CDR3 spans 16 amino acids. For the CDR3, the DNA is TGTGCCAGCAGCTTATTAGCGGGGGGGTCCTACAATGAGCAGTTCTTC. Residues: CASSLLAGGSYNEQFF. The full variable domain, with the rest looked up from reference TRBV7-3 and TRBJ2-1, is GAGVSQTPSNKVTEKGKYVELRCDPISGHTALYWYRQSLGQGPEFLIYFQGTGAADDSGLPNDRFFAVRPEGSVSTLKIQRTERGDSAVYLCASSLLAGGSYNEQFFGPGTRLTVL.

The rearrangement joins TRBV9 to TRBJ2-1; 10 nucleotides line up with TRBD2. After removal of 0 bases from V and 9 bases from J, the junction contained 3 bases not matched to a gene. The germline V gene has CDR1 SGDLS and CDR2 YYNGEE. This CDR3 contains 14 residues. The CDR3 DNA sequence: TGTGCCAGCAGCGTAGGCCTAGCGGGGGTTGAGCAGTTCTTC. Translation: CASSVGLAGVEQFF.

This rearrangement joins TRBV29-1 to TRBJ2-5; a weak D match, TRBD2 (5 bases). The J call may not be correct, given that the DNA end is closer to TRBJ2-7. Germline V CDR1 and CDR2: SQVTM, ANQGSEA. This CDR3 is 11 amino acids long. The CDR3 sequence is CSVRDSYEQYF. For the CDR3, the DNA is TGCAGCGTTCGGGACTCCTACGAGCAGTACTTC.

This sequence joins TRBV30 and TRBJ1-4; 9 positions match TRBD1. The CDR3 sequence is 13 residues long. From germline, CDR1 is GTSNPN and CDR2 SVGIG (reference sequence). The V gene end was trimmed by 1 base and the J gene end by 8 bases; junction bases not matched to a gene: 2. CDR3 region: CAWSGGTGEKLFF. CDR3 nucleotides: TGTGCCTGGAGTGGAGGGACAGGGGAAAAACTGTTTTTT.

V gene TRBV7-9 combines with J gene TRBJ2-5; D is possibly TRBD1 (6 bases). This CDR3 has 13 residues. Per germline, CDR1 SEHNR and CDR2 FQNEAQ (reference sequence). Trimming cost V 3 bases and J 6 bases, with 11 bases left between them. CDR3 protein: CASSFPGAQTQYF. CDR3 coding DNA: TGTGCCAGCAGCTTCCCAGGGGCCCAGACCCAGTACTTC.

This chain joins TRBV5-6 and TRBJ1-1; D is unresolved. In germline, CDR1 is SGHDT, CDR2 YYEEEE. CDR3 size: 14 residues. V lost 1 base, J lost 0 bases, and 7 bases lay in between. This CDR3 reads CASSLWQVNTEAFF. The CDR3 DNA reads as TGTGCCAGCAGCTTGTGGCAGGTGAACACTGAAGCTTTCTTT.

V and J are TRBV6-5 and TRBJ2-5; 13 nucleotides agree with TRBD2. The trim removed 2 bases at V and 11 bases at J, leaving 5 bases unmatched. Germline CDR1 MNHEY, CDR2 SVGAGI. The CDR3 is 14 amino acids. The CDR3 DNA sequence: TGTGCCAGCAGTTACACTAGCGGGGGGGCCCAACAGTACTTC. This codes for CASSYTSGGAQQYF.

The genes are TRBV6-4 and TRBJ2-6; 10 bases map to TRBD1. The germline gives CDR1 MRHNA, CDR2 SNTAGT. V was pared by 4 bases and J by 0 bases, with 0 bases of the junction left unmatched. CDR3 length: 16 residues. The CDR3 is CASSGTGGSGANVLTF. CDR3 bases: TGTGCCAGCAGTGGGACAGGGGGCTCTGGGGCCAACGTCCTGACTTTC.

The CDR3 nucleotides are TGTGCCAGCAGCTCCGACAGGGGGATGGAAGCTTTCTTT. It translates to CASSSDRGMEAFF. The chain employs TRBV11-2 and TRBJ1-1, with 9 bases identical to TRBD1. The CDR3 is made up of 13 amino acids. CDR1 is SGHAT and CDR2 is FQNNGV in the germline V gene. Trimming at V came to 4 bases and at J to 8 bases, leaving 5 bases not matched to a gene. The full variable domain, rest sourced from reference TRBV11-2 and TRBJ1-1, is EAGVAQSPRYKIIEKRQSVAFWCNPISGHATLYWYQQILGQGPKLLIQFQNNGVVDDSQLPKDRFSAERLKGVDSTLKIQPAKLEDSAVYLCASSSDRGMEAFFGQGTRLTVV.

The chain is built from TRBV5-4 and TRBJ1-1; 11 nucleotides match TRBD1. V lost 2 bases to trimming and J lost 5 bases; unmatched junction nucleotides: 8. The CDR3 spans 16 residues. The V gene's germline CDR1 is SGHNT and CDR2 YYREEE (reference sequence). CDR3 DNA sequence: TGTGCCAGCAGCTTAGGACAGGGGGCTCTGGGGACTGAAGCTTTCTTT. It codes for CASSLGQGALGTEAFF.

The chain employs TRBV4-1 and TRBJ2-3; D possibly corresponds to TRBD2 (6 bases). V was pared by 3 bases and J by 1 base, with 11 bases between. Germline loops: CDR1 MGHRA, CDR2 YSYEKL. The CDR3 length is 15 residues. CDR3 in amino acids: CASSQTRGGTDTQYF. CDR3 bases: TGCGCCAGCAGCCAGACGCGGGGTGGCACAGATACGCAGTATTTT.